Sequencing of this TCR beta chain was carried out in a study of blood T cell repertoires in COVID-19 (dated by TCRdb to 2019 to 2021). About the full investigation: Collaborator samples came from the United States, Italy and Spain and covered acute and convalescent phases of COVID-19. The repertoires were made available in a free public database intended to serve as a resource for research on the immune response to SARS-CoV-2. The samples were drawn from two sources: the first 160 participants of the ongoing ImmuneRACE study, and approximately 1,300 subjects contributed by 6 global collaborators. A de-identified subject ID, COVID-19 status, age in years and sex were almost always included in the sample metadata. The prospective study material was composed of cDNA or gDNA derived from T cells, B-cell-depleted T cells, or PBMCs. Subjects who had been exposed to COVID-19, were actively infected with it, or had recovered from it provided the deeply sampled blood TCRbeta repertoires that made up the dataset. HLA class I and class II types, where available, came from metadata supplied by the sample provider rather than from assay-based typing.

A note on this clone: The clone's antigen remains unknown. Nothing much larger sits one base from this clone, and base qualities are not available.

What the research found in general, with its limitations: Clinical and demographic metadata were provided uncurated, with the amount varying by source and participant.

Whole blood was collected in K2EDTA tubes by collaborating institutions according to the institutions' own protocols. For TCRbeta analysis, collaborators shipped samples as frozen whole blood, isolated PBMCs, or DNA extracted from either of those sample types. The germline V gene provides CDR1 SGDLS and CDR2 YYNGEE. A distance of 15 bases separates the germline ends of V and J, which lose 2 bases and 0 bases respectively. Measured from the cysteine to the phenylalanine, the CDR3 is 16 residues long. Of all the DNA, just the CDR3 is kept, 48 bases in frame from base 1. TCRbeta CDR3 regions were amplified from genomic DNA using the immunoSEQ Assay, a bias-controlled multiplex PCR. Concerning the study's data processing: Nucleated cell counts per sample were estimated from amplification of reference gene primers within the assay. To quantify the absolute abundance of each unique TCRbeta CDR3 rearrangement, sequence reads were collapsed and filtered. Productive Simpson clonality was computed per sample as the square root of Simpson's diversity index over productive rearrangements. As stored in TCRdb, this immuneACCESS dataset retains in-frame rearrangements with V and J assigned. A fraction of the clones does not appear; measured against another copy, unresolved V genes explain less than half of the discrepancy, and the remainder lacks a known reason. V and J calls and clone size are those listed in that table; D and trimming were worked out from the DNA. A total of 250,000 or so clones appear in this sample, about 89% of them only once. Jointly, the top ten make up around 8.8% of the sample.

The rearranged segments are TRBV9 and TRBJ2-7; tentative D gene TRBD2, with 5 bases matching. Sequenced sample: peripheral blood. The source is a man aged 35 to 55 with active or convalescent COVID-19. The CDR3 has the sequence CASSVGDFAFSYEQYF. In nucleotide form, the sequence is TGTGCCAGCAGCGTGGGAGACTTTGCCTTCTCCTACGAGCAGTACTTC.